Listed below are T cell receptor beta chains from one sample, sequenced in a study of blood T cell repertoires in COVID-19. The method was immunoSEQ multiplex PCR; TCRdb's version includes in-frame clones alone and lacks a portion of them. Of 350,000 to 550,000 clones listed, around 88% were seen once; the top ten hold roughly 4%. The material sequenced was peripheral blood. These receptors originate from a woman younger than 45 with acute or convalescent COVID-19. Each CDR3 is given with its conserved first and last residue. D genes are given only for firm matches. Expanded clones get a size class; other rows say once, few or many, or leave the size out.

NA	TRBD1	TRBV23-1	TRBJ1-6	CASSQSPHRGVVSRNINSPLHF	TGCGCCAGCAGTCAATCGCCCCACAGGGGGGTAGTGAGTAGGAATATTAATTCACCCCTCCACTTT
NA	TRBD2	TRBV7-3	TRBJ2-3	CASSPRGDLVSTDTQYF	TGTGCCAGCAGCCCTCGGGGGGATCTCGTATCCACAGATACGCAGTATTTT
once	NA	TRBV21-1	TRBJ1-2	CASSKEEGSYGYTF	TGTGCCAGCAGCAAAGAAGAGGGCTCCTATGGCTACACCTTC
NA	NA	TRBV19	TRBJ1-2	CASSIDDDPGNYGYTF	TGTGCCAGTAGTATAGATGACGACCCGGGGAACTATGGCTACACCTTC
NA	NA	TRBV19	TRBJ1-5	CASSMWGLSSRGNQPQHF	TGTGCCAGTAGTATGTGGGGACTGAGTAGTCGTGGCAATCAGCCCCAGCATTTT
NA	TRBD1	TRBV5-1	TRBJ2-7	CASRTGANEQYF	TGCGCCAGCAGAACAGGGGCAAACGAGCAGTACTTC
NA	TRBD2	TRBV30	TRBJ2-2	CAWSLRGANTGELFF	TGTGCCTGGAGTTTGCGGGGGGCGAACACCGGGGAGCTGTTTTTT
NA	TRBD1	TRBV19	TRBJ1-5	CASSLRTGSQPQHF	TGTGCCAGTAGTCTTCGGACAGGGTCCCAGCCCCAGCATTTT
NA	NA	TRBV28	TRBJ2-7	CASSQQGWTSYEQYF	TGTGCCAGCAGTCAACAGGGATGGACCTCCTACGAGCAGTACTTC
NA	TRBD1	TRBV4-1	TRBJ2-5	CASSLRIGQGKYQETQYF	TGCGCCAGCAGCCTACGTATAGGACAGGGAAAGTACCAAGAGACCCAGTACTTC
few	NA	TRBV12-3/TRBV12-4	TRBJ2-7	CASSFLNRYEQYF	TGTGCCAGCAGTTTCCTAAACCGTTACGAGCAGTACTTC
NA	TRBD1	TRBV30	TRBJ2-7	CAWSADRGYEQYF	TGTGCCTGGAGTGCCGACAGGGGCTACGAGCAGTACTTC
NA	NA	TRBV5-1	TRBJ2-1	CASSPSTGYNEQFF	TGCGCCAGCAGCCCCTCCACAGGGTACAATGAGCAGTTCTTC
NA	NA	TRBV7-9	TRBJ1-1	CASSLASGSEAFF	TGTGCCAGCAGCTTAGCGTCTGGGAGTGAAGCTTTCTTT
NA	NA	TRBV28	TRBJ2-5	CASSSNPHAKETQYF	TGTGCCAGCAGTTCAAACCCGCACGCTAAAGAGACCCAGTACTTC
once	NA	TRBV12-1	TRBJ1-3	CASSFARGGLSGNTIYF	TGTGCCAGCAGCTTTGCGCGTGGCGGACTCTCTGGAAACACCATATATTTT
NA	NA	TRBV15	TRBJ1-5	CATSRDRGVSQPQHF	TGTGCCACCAGCAGAGATCGGGGTGTGAGTCAGCCCCAGCATTTT
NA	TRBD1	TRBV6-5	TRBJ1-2	CASSYRDRAGYTF	TGTGCCAGCAGTTACCGGGACAGGGCTGGCTACACCTTC
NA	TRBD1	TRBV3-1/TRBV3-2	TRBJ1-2	CASSRGQGDYGYTF	TGTGCCAGCAGCAGAGGACAGGGCGACTATGGCTACACCTTC
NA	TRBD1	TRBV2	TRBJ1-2	CASSEYQGGNYGYTF	TGTGCCAGCAGTGAATATCAGGGGGGTAACTATGGCTACACCTTC
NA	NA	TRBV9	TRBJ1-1	CASSVGYEGGWNTEAFF	TGTGCCAGCAGCGTAGGTTATGAGGGAGGCTGGAACACTGAAGCTTTCTTT
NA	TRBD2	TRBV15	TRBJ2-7	CATSRDGTSGYEQYF	TGTGCCACCAGCAGAGATGGGACTAGTGGCTACGAGCAGTACTTC
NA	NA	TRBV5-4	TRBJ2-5	CASSLRTAQETQYF	TGTGCCAGCAGCTTGCGGACAGCCCAAGAGACCCAGTACTTC
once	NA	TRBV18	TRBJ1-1	CASSPLQAVNTEAFF	TGTGCCAGCTCACCACTACAGGCGGTGAACACTGAAGCTTTCTTT
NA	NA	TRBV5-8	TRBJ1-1	CASSLVGAGSNTEAFF	TGTGCCAGCAGCTTGGTAGGGGCAGGCTCGAACACTGAAGCTTTCTTT
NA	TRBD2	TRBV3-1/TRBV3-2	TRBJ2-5	CASSQEGLVEETQYF	TGTGCCAGCAGCCAAGAGGGACTAGTCGAAGAGACCCAGTACTTC
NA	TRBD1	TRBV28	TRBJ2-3	CASSFGDGTEDSSTDTQYF	TGTGCCAGCAGTTTTGGCGACGGGACAGAAGATTCTAGCACAGATACGCAGTATTTT
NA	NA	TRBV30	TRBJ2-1	CACRTNSYNEQFF	TGTGCCTGTCGGACAAACTCCTACAATGAGCAGTTCTTC
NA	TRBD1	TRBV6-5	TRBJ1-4	CASSDRVFDEKLFF	TGTGCCAGCAGCGACAGGGTATTTGATGAAAAACTGTTTTTT
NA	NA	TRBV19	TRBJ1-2	CASKRTELYGYTF	TGTGCCAGTAAGCGGACAGAACTCTATGGCTACACCTTC
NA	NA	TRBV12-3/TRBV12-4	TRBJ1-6	CASSLNRYSPLHF	TGTGCCAGCAGTTTAAACAGATATTCACCCCTCCACTTT
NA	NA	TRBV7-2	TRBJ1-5	CASSLLEAQPQHF	TGTGCCAGCAGCTTATTGGAGGCTCAGCCCCAGCATTTT
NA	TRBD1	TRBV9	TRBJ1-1	CASSTGTGTRAEAFF	TGTGCCAGCAGCACCGGGACAGGCACTAGGGCTGAAGCTTTCTTT
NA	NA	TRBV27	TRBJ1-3	CASSLTGWPGNTIYF	TGTGCCAGCAGTTTAACAGGCTGGCCTGGAAACACCATATATTTT
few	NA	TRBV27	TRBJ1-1	CASSLQMNTEAFF	TGTGCCAGCAGTTTGCAGATGAACACTGAAGCTTTCTTT
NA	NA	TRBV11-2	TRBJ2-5	CASSSTRETQYF	TGTGCCAGCAGCTCCACGAGAGAGACCCAGTACTTC
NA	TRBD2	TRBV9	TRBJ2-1	CAGTSGGGGIREQFF	TGTGCCGGCACGAGCGGGGGCGGGGGGATCCGTGAGCAGTTCTTC
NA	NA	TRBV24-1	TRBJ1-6	CATSDTDRDLSALHF	TGTGCCACCAGTGATACGGACAGAGATCTTTCGGCCCTCCACTTT
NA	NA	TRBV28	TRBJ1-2	CASSPTPGTYGYTF	TGTGCCAGCAGTCCCACCCCGGGGACTTATGGCTACACCTTC
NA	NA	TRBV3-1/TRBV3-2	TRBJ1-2	CASSQAGPGNYGYTF	TGTGCCAGCAGCCAAGCCGGCCCAGGGAACTATGGCTACACCTTC
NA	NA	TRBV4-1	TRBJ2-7	CASSQLLGEVQYF	TGCGCCAGCAGCCAGCTACTAGGTGAAGTGCAGTACTTC
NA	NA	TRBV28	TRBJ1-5	CASSYRWEPRNQPQHF	TGTGCCAGCAGTTATAGGTGGGAGCCTCGCAATCAGCCCCAGCATTTT
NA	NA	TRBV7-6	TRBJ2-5	CASSFALGAAETQYF	TGTGCCAGCAGCTTCGCCCTGGGAGCGGCAGAGACCCAGTACTTC
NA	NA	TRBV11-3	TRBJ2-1	CASSSTAYNEQFF	TGTGCCAGCAGCTCGACAGCGTACAATGAGCAGTTCTTC
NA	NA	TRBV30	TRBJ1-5	CAWSVLYSNQPQHF	TGTGCCTGGAGTGTACTTTATAGCAATCAGCCCCAGCATTTT
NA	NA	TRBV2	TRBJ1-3	CASSDDGGARSGNTIYF	TGTGCCAGCAGTGACGATGGTGGGGCCCGCTCTGGAAACACCATATATTTT
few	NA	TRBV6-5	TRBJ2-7	CASSYGAEQYF	TGTGCCAGCAGTTACGGGGCAGAGCAGTACTTC
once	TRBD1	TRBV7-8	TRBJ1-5	CASSLASTGNQPQHF	TGTGCCAGCAGCTTAGCTTCGACAGGGAATCAGCCCCAGCATTTT
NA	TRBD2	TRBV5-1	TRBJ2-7	CASSSGRGDFSYEQYF	TGCGCCAGCAGCTCCGGGAGGGGGGACTTTTCCTACGAGCAGTACTTC
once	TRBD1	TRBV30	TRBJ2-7	CAWSQGNRGYEQYF	TGTGCCTGGAGTCAAGGAAACAGGGGATACGAGCAGTACTTC
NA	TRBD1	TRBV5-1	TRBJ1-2	CASSFYGTGNGYTF	TGCGCCAGCAGCTTTTATGGGACAGGGAATGGCTACACCTTC
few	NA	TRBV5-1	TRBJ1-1	CASSLGAGEAFF	TGCGCCAGCAGCTTGGGTGCGGGGGAAGCTTTCTTT
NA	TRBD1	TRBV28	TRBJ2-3	CATNRGPDTQYF	TGTGCCACGAACAGGGGACCAGATACGCAGTATTTT
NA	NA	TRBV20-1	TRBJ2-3	CSASRVGTDTQYF	TGCAGTGCTAGTCGGGTGGGCACAGATACGCAGTATTTT
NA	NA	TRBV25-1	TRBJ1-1	CASSEYRATANTEAFF	TGTGCCAGCAGTGAATACAGGGCGACGGCGAACACTGAAGCTTTCTTT